These 32 T cell receptor beta chains came from one sample sequenced in a study of T cell repertoires in cytomegalovirus infection. TCRdb re-analysed the reads in MiXCR, keeping a single row per CDR3 protein. The data hold approximately 990,000 distinct CDR3 sequences, with 31% observed a single time. For these TCRs, the target antigens are not known. The specimen was cultured CD8+ T cells from PBMCs, collected from culture after CMV antigen stimulation. These receptor sequences come from a human donor in good health (CMV status not recorded). Some clones in this sample may be carry-over from other donors' samples.

This clonotype was detected many times. The chain combines TRBV12-3 or TRBV12-4 with TRBJ1-1; maybe TRBD1 (6 bases). This CDR3 region has 13 residues. V was shortened by 7 bases and J by 5 bases, with 14 bases between the two germline ends. The CDR3 region is CASTPGGGTEAFF. The CDR3 DNA reads as TGTGCCAGCACCCCAGGAGGGGGGACTGAAGCTTTCTTT.

The chain carries TRBV27 and TRBJ2-1, with D possibly matching TRBD2 (7 bases). This CDR3 spans 15 amino acids. V lost 6 bases, J lost 8 bases, and 20 bases lay in between. Germline CDR1 MNHEY, CDR2 SMNVEV (reference sequence). For the CDR3, the DNA is TGTGCCAGCAGCGCCGGAGGGGGGGTTTGGGATGAGCAGTTCTTC. It codes for CASSAGGGVWDEQFF.

Note on this clonotype: This may come from a read error, since a much larger clone is one base off. This chain links TRBV6-6 with TRBJ1-4; D uncertain. From germline, CDR1 is MNHNY and CDR2 SVGAGI (reference sequence). There are 15 residues in the CDR3. The V and J ends lost 8 bases and 0 bases respectively, with 13 bases between them. CDR3 nucleotide sequence: TGTGCCAGCTCGATCGACGGAGCAACTAATGAAAAACTGTTTTTT. As protein: CASSIDGATNEKLFF.

This clonotype appeared a few times. The chain carries TRBV15 and TRBJ2-1, with D possibly being TRBD1 (6 bases). CDR3 length equals 17 residues. Germline V lookup: CDR1 LNHNV, CDR2 YYDKDF (reference sequence). V gave up 3 bases and J gave up 4 bases, with 19 bases separating them. The CDR3 DNA is TGTGCCACCAGCAGTGCTGCCCGAGGGGGAAGATACAATGAGCAGTTCTTC. Amino acids: CATSSAARGGRYNEQFF.

CDR3 DNA: TGTGCCAGCAGCCCCGGACAGGGTGGTTGGTACGAGCAGTACTTC. Its translation is CASSPGQGGWYEQYF. The V call is TRBV14, the J call TRBJ2-7; 8 bases map to TRBD1. Trimming at V came to 4 bases and at J to 4 bases, leaving 9 bases not matched to a gene. The CDR3 has 15 residues. Germline-derived CDR1 and CDR2 are SGHDN and FVKESK.

The CDR3 nucleotides are TGTGCCAGCAGCCAAGGGGAGGGGACTATAGCAACAGATACGCAGTATTTT. Its protein product is CASSQGEGTIATDTQYF. The gene calls are TRBV28 and TRBJ2-3, with 7 nucleotides matching TRBD2. The germline V gene has CDR1 MDHEN and CDR2 SYDVKM. V gave up 6 bases and J gave up 3 bases; unmatched junction bases: 15. The CDR3 runs to 17 residues. Filled out from reference TRBV28 and TRBJ2-3, the complete variable domain reads DVKVTQSSRYLVKRTGEKVFLECVQDMDHENMFWYRQDPGLGLRLIYFSYDVKMKEKGDIPEGYSVSREKKERFSLILESASTNQTSMYLCASSQGEGTIATDTQYFGPGTRLTVL.

The V call is TRBV9, the J call TRBJ2-7; D unresolved. This CDR3 comprises 13 residues. Germline lookup yields CDR1 SGDLS and CDR2 YYNGEE. Trimming left V 4 bases short and J 5 bases short, with 13 bases between. The DNA of the CDR3 is TGTGCCAGCAGCCCCCCAGTTACCCACGAGCAGTACTTC. It translates to CASSPPVTHEQYF.

The rearrangement uses TRBV19 and TRBJ1-1; D is unresolved. The CDR3 contains 16 residues. The germline V gene encodes CDR1 LNHDA and CDR2 SQIVND (reference sequence). Trimming removed 0 bases from V and 4 bases from J, with 15 bases in between. CDR3 DNA sequence: TGTGCCAGTAGTATAGAGTGGTTGGGCACGGGCACTGAAGCTTTCTTT. Translated: CASSIEWLGTGTEAFF.

In this sample, this clonotype turned up many times. V usage is TRBV7-8 and J usage is TRBJ2-7, with 8 bases fitting TRBD1. Germline CDR1 and CDR2: SGHVS and FQNEAQ. Germline trimming cut 5 bases from V and 2 bases from J; bases unmatched to any gene: 2. The CDR3 extends over 13 amino acids. The CDR3: CASSPQGAYEQYV. DNA for the CDR3: TGTGCCAGCAGCCCACAGGGGGCCTACGAGCAGTACGTC.

Only a few counts were recorded for this clonotype. This sequence joins TRBV4-1 and TRBJ2-1; D is unresolved. The V end lost 4 bases, the J end lost 8 bases, and 12 bases lay between the germline ends. The CDR3 extends over 13 amino acids. Germline assignment: CDR1 MGHRA and CDR2 YSYEKL. The CDR3 reads CASSLQSWDEQFF. The CDR3 nucleotides read TGCGCCAGCAGCCTACAGAGTTGGGATGAGCAGTTCTTC.

The genes are TRBV4-2 and TRBJ1-2; 10 bases line up with TRBD1. The CDR3 covers 16 residues. The junction had 7 bases not matched to a gene; V was cut back by 2 bases and J by 4 bases. Looked up from germline, CDR1 is LGHNA and CDR2 is YNFKEQ. The chain's CDR3 is CASSQNGQGDSYGYTF. The DNA of the CDR3 is TGTGCCAGCAGCCAAAACGGACAGGGGGACTCCTATGGCTACACCTTC.

In its sample, this clonotype was seen many times. The chain employs TRBV7-2 and TRBJ2-1, with 12 nucleotides matching TRBD2. This CDR3 comprises 15 residues. The germline V gene encodes CDR1 SGHTA and CDR2 FQGNSA. With 2 bases clipped from V and 9 bases from J, the junction kept 5 bases outside the gene matches. CDR3 DNA: TGTGCCAGCAGCTTACCTAGCGGGGGGGCTGGTGAGCAGTTCTTC. Translation: CASSLPSGGAGEQFF.

The chain links TRBV11-1 to TRBJ2-1, with a possible D match to TRBD1 (5 bases). Trimming removed 3 bases at V and 6 bases at J, with 12 bases between. CDR3 size: 14 residues. Germline CDR1 is SGHAT and CDR2 is FQDESV (reference sequence). CDR3 sequence: CASSFGAQGNEQFF. The CDR3, as DNA: TGTGCCAGCAGCTTTGGGGCCCAGGGCAATGAGCAGTTCTTC.

This clonotype was seen at least ten times. The chain is built from TRBV7-2 and TRBJ2-3; D unclear. Per germline, CDR1 SGHTA and CDR2 FQGNSA. Trimming took off 4 bases at V and 0 bases at J, with 8 bases between the two ends. CDR3 length equals 14 residues. The chain's CDR3 is CASSSWASTDTQYF. CDR3 nucleotide sequence: TGTGCCAGCAGCTCATGGGCTAGCACAGATACGCAGTATTTT. The whole variable domain, filled in from reference TRBV7-2 and TRBJ2-3, reads GAGVSQSPSNKVTEKGKDVELRCDPISGHTALYWYRQSLGQGLEFLIYFQGNSAPDKSGLPSDRFSAERTGGSVSTLTIQRTQQEDSAVYLCASSSWASTDTQYFGPGTRLTVL.

This clonotype came up a few times. The chain couples TRBV7-9 to TRBJ2-7; 8 bases match TRBD1. Germline V gene sequence: CDR1 SEHNR, CDR2 FQNEAQ (reference sequence). The CDR3 is 14 residues long. The V gene end was trimmed by 4 bases and the J gene end by 3 bases; junction bases not matched to a gene: 5. DNA for the CDR3: TGTGCCAGCAGCTCAACGACAGGGGACTACGAGCAGTACTTC. Amino acids: CASSSTTGDYEQYF.

This clonotype showed up just a few times. The chain employs TRBV27 and TRBJ2-5; 7 nucleotides match TRBD1. The CDR3 consists of 14 residues. CDR1 and CDR2 (germline): MNHEY, SMNVEV (reference sequence). V lost 4 bases, J lost 3 bases, and 5 bases stayed unmatched. The CDR3, as DNA: TGTGCCAGCAGTTGGCTCGGACAGGAAGAGACCCAGTACTTC. Encoded protein: CASSWLGQEETQYF.

This clonotype has only a few counts. This sequence joins TRBV7-9 and TRBJ1-2; 10 bases match TRBD1. CDR3 length: 15 residues. Trimming removed 2 bases from V and 6 bases from J; junction bases left unmatched: 6. Germline CDR1 reads SEHNR; CDR2 reads FQNEAQ (reference sequence). This CDR3 reads CASSLRQGADDGYTF. DNA for the CDR3: TGTGCCAGCAGCTTACGACAGGGGGCTGACGATGGCTACACCTTC.

The chain recombines TRBV5-6 with TRBJ2-5; D gene uncertain. This CDR3 has 14 residues. Germline assignment: CDR1 SGHDT and CDR2 YYEEEE. V gave up 3 bases and J gave up 2 bases, with 11 bases separating them. The chain's CDR3 is CASSSPAEQETQYF. The CDR3 nucleotides are TGTGCCAGCAGCTCCCCGGCGGAGCAAGAGACCCAGTACTTC.

The genes are TRBV4-3 and TRBJ1-2, with D perhaps TRBD1 (5 bases). The CDR3 is made up of 13 amino acids. V was trimmed by 2 bases and J by 8 bases, leaving 12 bases between them. Germline assignment: CDR1 LGHNA and CDR2 YSLEER. The DNA for the CDR3 is TGCGCCAGCAGCCAATCGGCAGGGAAAGGCTACACCTTC. This translates into CASSQSAGKGYTF.

CDR3 in DNA: TGTGCCAGCAGTTTAGGTGCAGGGTACGGCACTGAAGCTTTCTTT. It encodes CASSLGAGYGTEAFF. This chain joins TRBV12-3 or TRBV12-4 and TRBJ1-1; D perhaps matches TRBD1 (5 bases). V was cut by 1 base and J by 4 bases, with 13 bases left in between. This CDR3 contains 15 residues.

The chain carries TRBV6-5 and TRBJ2-1, with 7 bases identical to TRBD1. V was pared by 2 bases and J by 0 bases, with 1 base of the junction left unmatched. Germline CDR1 is MNHEY and CDR2 is SVGAGI. The CDR3 runs 15 residues. The CDR3 here is CASSYPGGSYNEQFF. CDR3 DNA: TGTGCCAGCAGTTACCCAGGGGGCTCCTACAATGAGCAGTTCTTC.

This clonotype has a count of ten or more. The chain uses TRBV7-2 and TRBJ2-1; weak D call: TRBD1 (6 bases). This CDR3 has 15 residues. V gave up 1 base and J gave up 2 bases, with 9 bases separating them. Germline V gene sequence: CDR1 SGHTA, CDR2 FQGNSA. The chain's CDR3 is CASSLEAGAYNEQFF. In DNA form, the CDR3 reads TGTGCCAGCAGCTTAGAGGCAGGGGCCTACAATGAGCAGTTCTTC.

This clonotype came up a few times. The chain recombines TRBV27 with TRBJ2-5; 9 bases fit TRBD1. There are 15 residues in the CDR3. From germline, CDR1 is MNHEY and CDR2 SMNVEV (reference sequence). V trimming: 5 bases; J trimming: 5 bases; junction bases outside the gene matches: 9. The CDR3 region is CASSHQTGGLETQYF. CDR3 DNA sequence: TGTGCCAGCAGTCACCAGACAGGGGGATTGGAGACCCAGTACTTC.

In the case of this clonotype: A read error may be the cause here, since a much bigger clone is one base away. This chain joins TRBV7-6 and TRBJ2-5; no clear D gene. The V end lost 1 base, the J end lost 6 bases, and 6 bases lay between the germline ends. The germline CDR1 and CDR2 sequences are SGHVS and FNYEAQ. The CDR3 extends over 12 amino acids. CDR3 amino acids: CASSLDRKTQYF. The CDR3 nucleotides read TGTGCCAGCAGCTTAGATAGGAAGACCCAGTACTTC.

The chain combines TRBV12-3 or TRBV12-4 with TRBJ2-2, with D perhaps assigned TRBD1 or TRBD2 (6 bases each). Trimming stripped 2 bases from V and 3 bases from J, with 22 bases between. The CDR3 has 19 amino acids. The CDR3 loop is CASSLNLARGGTDTGELFF. CDR3 in DNA: TGTGCCAGCAGTTTAAATTTGGCCAGAGGGGGGACCGACACCGGGGAGCTGTTTTTT.

This clonotype was observed many times. The chain carries TRBV7-8 and TRBJ2-5; possibly TRBD2 for D (5 bases). Germline loops: CDR1 SGHVS, CDR2 FQNEAQ. V was trimmed by 5 bases and J by 9 bases, leaving 10 bases between them. The CDR3 runs 11 residues. The CDR3 region has the DNA TGTGCCAGCAGCGGCCGGGGTCCCCAGTACTTC. Its translation is CASSGRGPQYF.

This clonotype occurred many times. The chain is built from TRBV7-9 and TRBJ1-1; D gene uncertain. CDR1 and CDR2 (germline): SEHNR, FQNEAQ (reference sequence). Trimming removed 2 bases at V and 8 bases at J, with 9 bases between. The CDR3 contains 12 residues. CDR3 sequence: CASSLSQPEAFF. Written as DNA, the CDR3 is TGTGCCAGCAGCTTAAGCCAACCAGAAGCTTTCTTT.

This clonotype has more than one count but fewer than ten. The rearrangement links TRBV5-4 to TRBJ2-1, with D unclear. Germline CDR1 and CDR2: SGHNT and YYREEE (reference sequence). This CDR3 has 14 amino acids. The V gene lost 4 bases and the J gene lost 0 bases, with 8 bases spanning the gap. CDR3 region: CASSGELSYNEQFF. In nucleotides, the CDR3 is TGTGCCAGCAGCGGTGAACTCTCCTACAATGAGCAGTTCTTC.

The rearrangement joins TRBV29-1 to TRBJ1-1, with D possibly matching TRBD1 (5 bases). Germline lookup yields CDR1 SQVTM and CDR2 ANQGSEA. V lost 3 bases, J lost 5 bases, and 13 bases lay in between. This CDR3 contains 13 residues. The CDR3 DNA sequence: TGCAGCGTTGATAACCAGGGCGGGACTGAAGCTTTCTTT. As protein: CSVDNQGGTEAFF.

This clonotype was detected many times. This chain connects TRBV6-1 to TRBJ1-2, with D unresolved. V dropped 4 bases and J dropped 5 bases, with 11 bases sitting between them. The germline CDR1 and CDR2 sequences are MNHNS and SASEGT. This CDR3 spans 13 amino acids. CDR3 in amino acids: CASSGGSGYGYTF. The CDR3 coding sequence is TGTGCCAGCAGTGGCGGATCTGGTTATGGCTACACCTTC.

The chain has TRBV2 and TRBJ2-1, with D uncertain. The CDR3 contains 8 residues. V gave up 8 bases and J gave up 15 bases, with 8 bases separating them. Germline V gives CDR1 SNHLY, CDR2 FYNNEI. The CDR3 bases are TGTGCCAGCCTGGCCGGGTTCTTC. Translated: CASLAGFF.

This clonotype was found a few times. This sequence joins TRBV6-1 and TRBJ2-7; the D gene could be TRBD1 or TRBD2 (5 bases each). V was trimmed by 5 bases and J by 2 bases, leaving 13 bases between them. The CDR3 has 14 amino acids. In germline, CDR1 is MNHNS, CDR2 SASEGT. CDR3: CASSLSTAAYEQYV. In DNA, the CDR3 is TGTGCCAGCAGTCTATCGACAGCGGCCTACGAGCAGTACGTC.